This T cell receptor (beta chain) emerged from a study of T cells after yellow fever vaccination. Study-wide findings and caveats: Of the clonotypes, a small share occurred in both CD4 and CD8 compartments. Secondary responses were weaker yet peaked faster, day 5 versus 15. The bulk population could contribute abundant contaminating clonotypes to FACS-sorted repertoires. At under 97% for CD4 and over 80% for CD8, most primary-vaccination clones showed up again after the booster.

CDR1 and CDR2 from the germline V gene are DFQATT and SNEGSKA (reference sequence). This CDR3 has 15 amino acids. The V gene end was trimmed by 6 bases and the J gene end by 0 bases; junction bases not matched to a gene: 8. TCRdb itself ran the 5' RACE reads through MiXCR, one entry per CDR3 protein. The profile shows 200,000 or so distinct CDR3 sequences, around 6.7% of them singletons. Turning to this clonotype: Its specificity is not known.

This sample comprised CD4+ T cells sorted from PBMCs, obtained on the day of the yellow fever booster vaccination. This clonotype was obtained from a man in his thirties or forties who received the YFV17D yellow fever vaccine. The chain recombines TRBV20-1 with TRBJ2-3, with TRBD2 matching over 8 bases. The CDR3 sequence: CSATFSGISTDTQYF. The CDR3 bases are TGCAGTGCCACTTTTAGCGGGATAAGCACAGATACGCAGTATTTT.